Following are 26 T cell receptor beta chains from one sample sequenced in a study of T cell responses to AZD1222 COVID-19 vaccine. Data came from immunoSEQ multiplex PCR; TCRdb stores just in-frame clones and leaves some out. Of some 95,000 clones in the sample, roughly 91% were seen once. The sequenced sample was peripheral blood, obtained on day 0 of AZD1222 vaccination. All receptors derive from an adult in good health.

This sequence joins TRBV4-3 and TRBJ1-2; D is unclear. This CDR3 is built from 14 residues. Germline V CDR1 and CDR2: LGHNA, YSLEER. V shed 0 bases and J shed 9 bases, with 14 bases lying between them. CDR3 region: CASSQDFGKRSYTF. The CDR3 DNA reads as TGCGCCAGCAGCCAAGATTTCGGGAAAAGGAGCTACACCTTC.

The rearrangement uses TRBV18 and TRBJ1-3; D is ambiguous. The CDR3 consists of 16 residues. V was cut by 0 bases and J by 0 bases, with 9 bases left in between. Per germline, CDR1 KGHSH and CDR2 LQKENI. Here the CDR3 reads CASSPPQAISGNTIYF. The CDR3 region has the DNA TGTGCCAGCTCACCACCCCAGGCCATCTCTGGAAACACCATATATTTT.

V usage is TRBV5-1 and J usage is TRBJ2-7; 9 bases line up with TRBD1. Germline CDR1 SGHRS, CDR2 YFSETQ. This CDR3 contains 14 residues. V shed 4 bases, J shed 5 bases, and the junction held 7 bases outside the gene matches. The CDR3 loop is CASSLMTGGNEQYF. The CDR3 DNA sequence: TGCGCCAGCAGCCTAATGACAGGGGGAAACGAGCAGTACTTC.

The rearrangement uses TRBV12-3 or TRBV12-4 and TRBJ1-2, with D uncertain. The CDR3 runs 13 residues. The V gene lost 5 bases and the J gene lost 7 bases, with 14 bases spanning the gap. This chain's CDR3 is CASSTGLWGGYTF. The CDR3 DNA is TGTGCCAGCAGTACGGGTCTCTGGGGTGGCTACACCTTC.

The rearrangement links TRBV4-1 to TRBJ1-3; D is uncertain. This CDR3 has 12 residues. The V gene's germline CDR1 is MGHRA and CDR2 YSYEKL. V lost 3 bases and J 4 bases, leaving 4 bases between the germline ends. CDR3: CASSQEGNTIYF. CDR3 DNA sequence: TGCGCCAGCAGCCAGGAGGGAAACACCATATATTTT.

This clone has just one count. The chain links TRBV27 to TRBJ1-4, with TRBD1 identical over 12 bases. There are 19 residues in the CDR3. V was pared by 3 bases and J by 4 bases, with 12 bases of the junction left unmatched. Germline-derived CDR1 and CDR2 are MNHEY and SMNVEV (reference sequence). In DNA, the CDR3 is TGTGCCAGCAGTTTCTCCATACCGGGACAGGGGGCGAATAATGAAAAACTGTTTTTT. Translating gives CASSFSIPGQGANNEKLFF. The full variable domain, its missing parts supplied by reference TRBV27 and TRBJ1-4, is EAQVTQNPRYLITVTGKKLTVTCSQNMNHEYMSWYRQDPGLGLRQIYYSMNVEVTDKGDVPEGYKVSRKEKRNFPLILESPSPNQTSLYFCASSFSIPGQGANNEKLFFGSGTQLSVL.

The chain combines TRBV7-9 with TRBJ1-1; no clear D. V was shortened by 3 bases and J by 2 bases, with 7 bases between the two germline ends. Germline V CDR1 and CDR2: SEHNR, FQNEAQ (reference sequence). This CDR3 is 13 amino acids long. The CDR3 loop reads CASSFFDNTEAFF. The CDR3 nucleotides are TGTGCCAGCAGCTTTTTCGACAACACTGAAGCTTTCTTT. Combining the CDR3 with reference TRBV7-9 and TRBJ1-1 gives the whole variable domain DTGVSQNPRHKITKRGQNVTFRCDPISEHNRLYWYRQTLGQGPEFLTYFQNEAQLEKSRLLSDRFSAERPKGSFSTLEIQRTEQGDSAMYLCASSFFDNTEAFFGQGTRLTVV.

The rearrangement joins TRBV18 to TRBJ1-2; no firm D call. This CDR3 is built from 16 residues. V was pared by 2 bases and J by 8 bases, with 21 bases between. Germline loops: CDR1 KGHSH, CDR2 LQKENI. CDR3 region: CASSPVPRVETQGYTF. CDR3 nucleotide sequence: TGTGCCAGCTCACCAGTTCCGCGGGTCGAGACACAGGGCTACACCTTC. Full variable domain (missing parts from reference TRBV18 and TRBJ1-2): NAGVMQNPRHLVRRRGQEARLRCSPMKGHSHVYWYRQLPEEGLKFMVYLQKENIIDESGMPKERFSAEFPKEGPSILRIQQVVRGDSAAYFCASSPVPRVETQGYTFGSGTRLTVV.

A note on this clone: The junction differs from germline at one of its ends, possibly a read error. CDR3 sequence reads: CARSPGAGGPSYPGELFF. Here the CDR3 DNA reads TGTGCCCGCAGCCCGGGGGCGGGGGGGCCGTCGTACCCCGGGGAGCTGTTTTTT. The rearrangement uses TRBV4-2 and TRBJ2-2, with 9 bases aligning to TRBD2. The CDR3 sequence is 18 residues long. Looked up from germline, CDR1 is LGHNA and CDR2 is YNFKEQ.

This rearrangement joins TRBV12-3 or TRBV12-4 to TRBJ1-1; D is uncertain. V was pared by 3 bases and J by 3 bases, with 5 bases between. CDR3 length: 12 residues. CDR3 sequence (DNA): TGTGCCAGCAGTTTGGGATACACTGAAGCTTTCTTT. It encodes CASSLGYTEAFF.

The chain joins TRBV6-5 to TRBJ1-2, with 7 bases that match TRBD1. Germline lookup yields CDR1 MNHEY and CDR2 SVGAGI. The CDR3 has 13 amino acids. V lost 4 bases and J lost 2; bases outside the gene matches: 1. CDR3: CASSSDRNYGYTF. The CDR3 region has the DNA TGTGCCAGCAGTTCGGACAGGAACTATGGCTACACCTTC.

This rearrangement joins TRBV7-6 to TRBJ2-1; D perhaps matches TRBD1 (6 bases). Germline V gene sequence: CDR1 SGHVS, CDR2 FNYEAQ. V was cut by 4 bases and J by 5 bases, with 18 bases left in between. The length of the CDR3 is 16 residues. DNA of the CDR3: TGTGCCAGCAGCTCATACCCAGGGGATGGGGACAATGAGCAGTTCTTC. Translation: CASSSYPGDGDNEQFF.

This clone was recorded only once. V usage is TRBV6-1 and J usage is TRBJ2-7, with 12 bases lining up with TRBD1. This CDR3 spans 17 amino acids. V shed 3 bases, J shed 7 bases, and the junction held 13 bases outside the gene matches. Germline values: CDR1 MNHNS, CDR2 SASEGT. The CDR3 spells CASSEYPGQGANGEQYF. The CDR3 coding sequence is TGTGCCAGCAGTGAGTATCCGGGACAGGGGGCGAATGGAGAGCAGTACTTC.

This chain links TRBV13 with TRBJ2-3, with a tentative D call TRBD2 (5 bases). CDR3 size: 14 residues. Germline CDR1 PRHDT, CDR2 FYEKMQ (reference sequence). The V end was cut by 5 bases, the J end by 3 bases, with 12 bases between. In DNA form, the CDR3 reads TGTGCCAGCAGCCTCTCGAGGGAGACAGATACGCAGTATTTT. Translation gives CASSLSRETDTQYF.

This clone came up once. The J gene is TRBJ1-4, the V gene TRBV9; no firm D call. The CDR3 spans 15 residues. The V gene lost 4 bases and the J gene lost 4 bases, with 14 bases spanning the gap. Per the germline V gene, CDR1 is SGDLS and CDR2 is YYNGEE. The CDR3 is CASSPWADFNEKLFF. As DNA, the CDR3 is TGTGCCAGCAGCCCCTGGGCTGACTTTAATGAAAAACTGTTTTTT.

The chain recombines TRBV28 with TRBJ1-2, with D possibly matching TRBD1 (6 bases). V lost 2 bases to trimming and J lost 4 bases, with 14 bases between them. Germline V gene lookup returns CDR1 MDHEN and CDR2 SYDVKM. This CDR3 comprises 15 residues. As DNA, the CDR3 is TGTGCCAGCAGTTTACCCCAAGGACAGCCCTATGGCTACACCTTC. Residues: CASSLPQGQPYGYTF.

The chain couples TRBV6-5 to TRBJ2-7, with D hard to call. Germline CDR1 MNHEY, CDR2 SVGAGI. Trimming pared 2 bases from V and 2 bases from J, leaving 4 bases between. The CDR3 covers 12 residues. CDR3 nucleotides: TGTGCCAGCAGTTACGGGCCCTACGAGCAGTACTTC. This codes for CASSYGPYEQYF.

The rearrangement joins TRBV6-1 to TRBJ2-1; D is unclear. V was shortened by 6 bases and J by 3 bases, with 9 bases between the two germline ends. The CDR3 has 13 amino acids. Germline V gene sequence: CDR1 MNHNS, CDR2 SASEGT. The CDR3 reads CASSLGFYNEQFF. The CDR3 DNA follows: TGTGCCAGCAGCTTGGGCTTCTACAATGAGCAGTTCTTC.

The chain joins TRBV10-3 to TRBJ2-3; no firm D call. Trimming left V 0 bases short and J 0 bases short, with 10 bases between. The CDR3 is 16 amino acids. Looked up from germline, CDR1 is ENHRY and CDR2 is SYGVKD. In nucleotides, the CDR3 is TGTGCCATCAGTGAGTCTAGGACCTTGAGCACAGATACGCAGTATTTT. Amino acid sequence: CAISESRTLSTDTQYF.

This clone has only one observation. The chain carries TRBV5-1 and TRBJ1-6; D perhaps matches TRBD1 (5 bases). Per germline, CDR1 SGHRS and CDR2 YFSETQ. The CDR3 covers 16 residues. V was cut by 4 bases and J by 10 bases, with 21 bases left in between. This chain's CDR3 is CASSMDMRAQASPLHF. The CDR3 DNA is TGCGCCAGCAGCATGGACATGCGGGCCCAGGCATCACCCCTCCACTTT.

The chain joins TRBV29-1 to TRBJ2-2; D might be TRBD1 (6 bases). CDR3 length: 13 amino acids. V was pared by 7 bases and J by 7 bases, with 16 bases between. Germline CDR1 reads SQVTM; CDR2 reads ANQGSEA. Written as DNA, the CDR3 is TGCAGCGCCAAACAGGGATTCGGCGGGGAGCTGTTTTTT. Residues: CSAKQGFGGELFF.

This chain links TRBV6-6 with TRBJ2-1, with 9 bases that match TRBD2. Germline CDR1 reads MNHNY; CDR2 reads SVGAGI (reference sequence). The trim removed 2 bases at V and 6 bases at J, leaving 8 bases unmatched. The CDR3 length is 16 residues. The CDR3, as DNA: TGTGCCAGCAGTTACGAGGCCGGGACTAGCCTCAATGAGCAGTTCTTC. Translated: CASSYEAGTSLNEQFF.

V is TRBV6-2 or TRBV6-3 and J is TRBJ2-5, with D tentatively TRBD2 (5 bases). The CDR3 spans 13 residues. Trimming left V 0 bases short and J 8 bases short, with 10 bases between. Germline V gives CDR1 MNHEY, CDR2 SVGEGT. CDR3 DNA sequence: TGTGCCAGCAGTTACTCGAGGGTTGAAACCCAGTACTTC. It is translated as CASSYSRVETQYF.

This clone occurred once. The CDR3 DNA reads TGTGCCAGCAGCTTACCGGGGGGCAATCACAATGAGCAGTTCTTC. Translating it yields CASSLPGGNHNEQFF. The chain has TRBV7-9 and TRBJ2-1; the D gene is possibly TRBD2 (7 bases). Germline V gene sequence: CDR1 SEHNR, CDR2 FQNEAQ (reference sequence). CDR3 length equals 15 residues. The V and J ends lost 2 bases and 5 bases respectively, with 13 bases between them.

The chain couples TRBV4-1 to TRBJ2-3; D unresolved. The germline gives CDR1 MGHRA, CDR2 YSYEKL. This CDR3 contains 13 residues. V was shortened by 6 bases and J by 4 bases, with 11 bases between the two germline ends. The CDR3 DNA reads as TGCGCCAGCAGACTCCCCAGCGCAGATACGCAGTATTTT. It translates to CASRLPSADTQYF.

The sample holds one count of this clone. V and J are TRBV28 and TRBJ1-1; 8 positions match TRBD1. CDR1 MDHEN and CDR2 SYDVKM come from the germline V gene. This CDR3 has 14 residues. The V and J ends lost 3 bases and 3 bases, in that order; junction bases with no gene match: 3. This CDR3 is CASSFSTGDTEAFF. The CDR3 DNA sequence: TGTGCCAGCAGTTTCTCGACAGGGGACACTGAAGCTTTCTTT.